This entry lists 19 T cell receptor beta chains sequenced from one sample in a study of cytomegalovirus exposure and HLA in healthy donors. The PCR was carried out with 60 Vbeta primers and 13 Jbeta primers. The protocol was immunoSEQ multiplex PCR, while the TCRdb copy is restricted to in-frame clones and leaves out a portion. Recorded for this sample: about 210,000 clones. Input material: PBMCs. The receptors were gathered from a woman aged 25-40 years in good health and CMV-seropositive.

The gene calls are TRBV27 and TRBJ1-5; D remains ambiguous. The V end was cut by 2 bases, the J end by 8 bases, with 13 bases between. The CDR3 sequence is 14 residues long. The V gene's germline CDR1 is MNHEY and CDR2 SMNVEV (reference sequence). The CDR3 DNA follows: TGTGCCAGCAGTTTACGGGGATCGCTTGAGCCCCAGCATTTT. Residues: CASSLRGSLEPQHF.

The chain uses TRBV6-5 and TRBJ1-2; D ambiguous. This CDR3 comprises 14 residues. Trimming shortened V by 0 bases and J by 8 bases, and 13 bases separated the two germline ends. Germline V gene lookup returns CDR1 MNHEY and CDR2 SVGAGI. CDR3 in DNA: TGTGCCAGCAGTTACTCTCTCCATTCTCAGGGCTACACCTTC. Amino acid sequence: CASSYSLHSQGYTF.

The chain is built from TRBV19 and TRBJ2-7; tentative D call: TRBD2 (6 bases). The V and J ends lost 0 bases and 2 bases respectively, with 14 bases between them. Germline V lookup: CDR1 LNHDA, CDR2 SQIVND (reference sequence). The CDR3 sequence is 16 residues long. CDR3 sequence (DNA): TGTGCCAGTAGTATAGAATGGGCTAGCGAGGCCTACGAGCAGTACTTC. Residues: CASSIEWASEAYEQYF.

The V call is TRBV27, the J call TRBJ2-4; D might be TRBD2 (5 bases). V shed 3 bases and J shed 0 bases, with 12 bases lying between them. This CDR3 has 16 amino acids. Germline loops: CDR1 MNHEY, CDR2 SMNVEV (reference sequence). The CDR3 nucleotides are TGTGCCAGCAGTTTCGGAGGATCCCTAGCCAAAAACATTCAGTACTTC. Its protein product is CASSFGGSLAKNIQYF.

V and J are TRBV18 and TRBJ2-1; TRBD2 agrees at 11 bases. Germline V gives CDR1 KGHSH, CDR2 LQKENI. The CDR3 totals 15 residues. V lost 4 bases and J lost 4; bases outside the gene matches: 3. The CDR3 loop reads CASSLLAGGYNEQFF. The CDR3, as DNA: TGTGCCAGCTCACTCTTAGCGGGGGGGTACAATGAGCAGTTCTTC. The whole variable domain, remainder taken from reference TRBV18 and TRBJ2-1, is NAGVMQNPRHLVRRRGQEARLRCSPMKGHSHVYWYRQLPEEGLKFMVYLQKENIIDESGMPKERFSAEFPKEGPSILRIQQVVRGDSAAYFCASSLLAGGYNEQFFGPGTRLTVL.

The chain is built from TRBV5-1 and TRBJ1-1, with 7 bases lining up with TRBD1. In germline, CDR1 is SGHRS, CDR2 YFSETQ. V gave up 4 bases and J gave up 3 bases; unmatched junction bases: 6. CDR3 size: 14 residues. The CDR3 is CASSGTARYTEAFF. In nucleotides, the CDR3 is TGCGCCAGCAGCGGGACAGCTCGATACACTGAAGCTTTCTTT.

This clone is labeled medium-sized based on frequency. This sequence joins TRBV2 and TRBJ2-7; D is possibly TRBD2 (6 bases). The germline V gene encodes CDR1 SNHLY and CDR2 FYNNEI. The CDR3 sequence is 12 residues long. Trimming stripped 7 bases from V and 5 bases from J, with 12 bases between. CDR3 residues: CASNLRGNEQYF. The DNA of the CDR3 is TGTGCCAGCAATCTCCGGGGGAACGAGCAGTACTTC.

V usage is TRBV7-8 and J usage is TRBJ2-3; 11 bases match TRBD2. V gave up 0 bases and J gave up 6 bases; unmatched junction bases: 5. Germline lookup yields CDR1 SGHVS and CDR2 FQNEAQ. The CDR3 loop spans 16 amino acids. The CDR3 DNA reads TGTGCCAGCAGCTTAGCGCCTAGCGGGGGGTCCGATACGCAGTATTTT. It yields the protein CASSLAPSGGSDTQYF.

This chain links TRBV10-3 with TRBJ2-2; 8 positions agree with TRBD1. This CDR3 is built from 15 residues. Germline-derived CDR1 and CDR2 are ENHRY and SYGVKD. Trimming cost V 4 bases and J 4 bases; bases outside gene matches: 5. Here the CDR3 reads CAISGRDRSTGELFF. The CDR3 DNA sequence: TGTGCCATCAGTGGCCGGGACAGGTCCACCGGGGAGCTGTTTTTT.

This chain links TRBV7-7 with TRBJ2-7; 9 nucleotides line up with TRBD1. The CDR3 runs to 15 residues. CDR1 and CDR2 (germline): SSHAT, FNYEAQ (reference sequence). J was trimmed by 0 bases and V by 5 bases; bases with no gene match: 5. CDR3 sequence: CASSTGQGSSYEQYF. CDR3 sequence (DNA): TGTGCCAGCAGCACGGGACAGGGAAGCTCCTACGAGCAGTACTTC.

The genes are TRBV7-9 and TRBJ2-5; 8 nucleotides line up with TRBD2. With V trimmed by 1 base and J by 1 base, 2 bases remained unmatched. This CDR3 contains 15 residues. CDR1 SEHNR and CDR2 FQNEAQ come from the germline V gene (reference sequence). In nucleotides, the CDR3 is TGTGCCAGCAGCTTAGTCGGGAGGGCCCAAGAGACCCAGTACTTC. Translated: CASSLVGRAQETQYF.

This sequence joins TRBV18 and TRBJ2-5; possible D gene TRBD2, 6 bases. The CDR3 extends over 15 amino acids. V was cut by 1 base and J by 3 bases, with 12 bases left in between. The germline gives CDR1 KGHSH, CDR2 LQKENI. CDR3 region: CASSPHSGLEETQYF. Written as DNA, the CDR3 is TGTGCCAGCTCACCACATAGCGGACTCGAAGAGACCCAGTACTTC.

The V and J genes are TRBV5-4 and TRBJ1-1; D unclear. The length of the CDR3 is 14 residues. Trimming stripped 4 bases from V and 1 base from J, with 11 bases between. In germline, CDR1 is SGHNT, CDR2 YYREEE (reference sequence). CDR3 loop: CASSGEARNTEAFF. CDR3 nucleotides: TGTGCCAGCAGCGGGGAGGCGAGGAACACTGAAGCTTTCTTT.

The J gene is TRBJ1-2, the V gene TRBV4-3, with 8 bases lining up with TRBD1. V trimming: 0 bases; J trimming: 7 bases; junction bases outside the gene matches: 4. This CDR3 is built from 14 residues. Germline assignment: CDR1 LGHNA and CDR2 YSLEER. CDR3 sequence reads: CASSQDRGQAGYTF. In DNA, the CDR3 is TGCGCCAGCAGCCAAGATCGGGGACAGGCTGGCTACACCTTC.

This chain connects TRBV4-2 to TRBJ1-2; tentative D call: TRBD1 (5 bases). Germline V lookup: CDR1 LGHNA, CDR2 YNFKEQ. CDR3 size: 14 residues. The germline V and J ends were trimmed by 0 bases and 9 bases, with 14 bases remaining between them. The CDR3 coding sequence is TGTGCCAGCAGCCAAGATTTGGGGGGATGGAGCTACACCTTC. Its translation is CASSQDLGGWSYTF.

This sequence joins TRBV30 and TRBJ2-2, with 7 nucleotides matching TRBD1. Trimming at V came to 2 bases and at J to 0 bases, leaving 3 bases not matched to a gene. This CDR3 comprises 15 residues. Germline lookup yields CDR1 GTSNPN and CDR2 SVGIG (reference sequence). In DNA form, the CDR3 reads TGTGCCTGGAGTACACAGGGGACGAACACCGGGGAGCTGTTTTTT. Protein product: CAWSTQGTNTGELFF. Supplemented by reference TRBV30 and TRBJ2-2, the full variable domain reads SQTIHQWPATLVQPVGSPLSLECTVEGTSNPNLYWYRQAAGRGLQLLFYSVGIGQISSEVPQNLSASRPQDRQFILSSKKLLLSDSGFYLCAWSTQGTNTGELFFGEGSRLTVL.

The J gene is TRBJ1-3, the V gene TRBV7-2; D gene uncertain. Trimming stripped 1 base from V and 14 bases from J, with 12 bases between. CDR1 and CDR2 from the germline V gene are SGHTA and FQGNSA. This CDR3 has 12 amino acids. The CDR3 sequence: CASSLGPENVYF. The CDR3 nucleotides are TGTGCCAGCAGCTTAGGGCCTGAAAACGTATATTTT.

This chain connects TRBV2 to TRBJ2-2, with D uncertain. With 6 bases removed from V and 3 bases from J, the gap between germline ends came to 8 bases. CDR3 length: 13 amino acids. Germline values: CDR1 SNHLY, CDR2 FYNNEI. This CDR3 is CASRLADTGELFF. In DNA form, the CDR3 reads TGTGCCAGCAGATTGGCCGACACCGGGGAGCTGTTTTTT.

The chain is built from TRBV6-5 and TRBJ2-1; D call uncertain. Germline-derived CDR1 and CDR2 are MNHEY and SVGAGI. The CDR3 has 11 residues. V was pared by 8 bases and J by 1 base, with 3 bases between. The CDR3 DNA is TGTGCCAGCCGTTCCTACAATGAGCAGTTCTTC. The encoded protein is CASRSYNEQFF.